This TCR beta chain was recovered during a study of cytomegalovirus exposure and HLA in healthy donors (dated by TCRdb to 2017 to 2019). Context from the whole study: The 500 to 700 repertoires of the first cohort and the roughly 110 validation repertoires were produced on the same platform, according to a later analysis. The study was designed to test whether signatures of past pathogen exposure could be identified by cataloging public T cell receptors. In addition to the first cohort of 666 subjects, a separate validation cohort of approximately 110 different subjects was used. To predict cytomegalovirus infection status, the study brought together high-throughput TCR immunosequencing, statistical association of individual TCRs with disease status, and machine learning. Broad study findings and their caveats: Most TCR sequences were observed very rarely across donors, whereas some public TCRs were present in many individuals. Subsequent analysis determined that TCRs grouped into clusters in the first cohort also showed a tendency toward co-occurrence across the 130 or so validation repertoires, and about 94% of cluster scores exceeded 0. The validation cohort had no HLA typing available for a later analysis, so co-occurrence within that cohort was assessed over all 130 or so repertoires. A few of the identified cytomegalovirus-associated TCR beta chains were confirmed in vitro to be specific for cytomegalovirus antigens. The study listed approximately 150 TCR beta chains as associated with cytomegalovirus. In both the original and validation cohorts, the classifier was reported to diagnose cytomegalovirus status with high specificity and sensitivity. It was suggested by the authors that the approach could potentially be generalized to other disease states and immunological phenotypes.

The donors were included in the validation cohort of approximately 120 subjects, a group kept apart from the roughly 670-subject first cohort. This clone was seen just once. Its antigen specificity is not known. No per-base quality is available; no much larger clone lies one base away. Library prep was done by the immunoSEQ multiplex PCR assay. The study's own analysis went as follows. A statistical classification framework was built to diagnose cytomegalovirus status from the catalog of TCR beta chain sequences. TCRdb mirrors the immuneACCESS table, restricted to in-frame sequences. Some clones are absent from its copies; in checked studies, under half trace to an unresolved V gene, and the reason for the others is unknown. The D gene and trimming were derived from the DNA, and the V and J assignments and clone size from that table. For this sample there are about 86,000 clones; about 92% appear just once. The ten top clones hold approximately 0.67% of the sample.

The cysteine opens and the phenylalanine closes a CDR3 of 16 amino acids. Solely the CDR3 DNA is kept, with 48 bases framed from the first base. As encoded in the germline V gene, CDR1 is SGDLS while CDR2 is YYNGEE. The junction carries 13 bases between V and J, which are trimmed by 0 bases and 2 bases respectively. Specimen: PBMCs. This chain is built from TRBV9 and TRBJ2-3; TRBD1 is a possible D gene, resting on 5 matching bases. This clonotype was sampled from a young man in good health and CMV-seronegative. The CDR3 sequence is CASSVGRQWYTDTQYF. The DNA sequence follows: TGTGCCAGCAGCGTAGGTCGACAGTGGTACACAGATACGCAGTATTTT.